Following are 27 T cell receptor beta chains from one sample sequenced in a study of STAT5B mutations in CD4+ large granular lymphocyte leukemia. Profiled with immunoSEQ multiplex PCR; TCRdb holds only in-frame clones, not every one. The profile shows 25,000 to 30,000 clones, more than 65% of them singletons. The sample was CD4+ T cells from blood buffy coats. These receptors were taken from a human donor in good health.

This clone was picked up one time. The chain is built from TRBV7-2 and TRBJ2-3; D gene unclear. V lost 8 bases and J lost 9, with 12 bases in between. CDR3 length equals 11 residues. Looked up from germline, CDR1 is SGHTA and CDR2 is FQGNSA. CDR3 protein: CASGSAVTQYF. Written as DNA, the CDR3 is TGTGCCAGCGGTTCCGCGGTAACGCAGTATTTT.

The chain recombines TRBV4-1 with TRBJ1-5, with no clear D. The CDR3 is 16 residues long. The germline V and J ends were trimmed by 0 bases and 5 bases, with 14 bases remaining between them. Germline lookup yields CDR1 MGHRA and CDR2 YSYEKL. The CDR3 bases are TGCGCCAGCAGCCAAGATCAGGCTATAGCCCATCAGCCCCAGCATTTT. Translation: CASSQDQAIAHQPQHF.

Only a few counts were recorded for this clone. This chain links TRBV19 with TRBJ2-1, with 10 positions matching TRBD2. V lost 6 bases, J lost 8 bases, and 7 bases stayed unmatched. This CDR3 contains 14 residues. Germline V gene lookup returns CDR1 LNHDA and CDR2 SQIVND (reference sequence). The CDR3, as DNA: TGTGCCAGTAGGCCTAGCGGGGGTGTTGATGAGCAGTTCTTC. The encoded protein is CASRPSGGVDEQFF.

This chain connects TRBV27 to TRBJ1-5; D might be TRBD1 (6 bases). V was trimmed by 4 bases and J by 4 bases, leaving 17 bases between them. The germline V gene has CDR1 MNHEY and CDR2 SMNVEV (reference sequence). CDR3 size: 16 residues. This CDR3 reads CASSSISRGPNQPQHF. The CDR3 DNA follows: TGTGCCAGCAGTTCTATCAGTCGGGGGCCTAATCAGCCCCAGCATTTT.

V is TRBV2 and J is TRBJ2-3, with TRBD1 as a possible D gene (6 bases). Germline CDR1 is SNHLY and CDR2 is FYNNEI. V gave up 5 bases and J gave up 1 base, with 13 bases separating them. The CDR3 is made up of 15 amino acids. The CDR3 DNA reads as TGTGCCAGCAGTCCTTACCAGGGGCGCACAGATACGCAGTATTTT. This codes for CASSPYQGRTDTQYF.

The rearrangement uses TRBV5-1 and TRBJ2-5; 8 nucleotides agree with TRBD2. CDR1 and CDR2 from the germline V gene are SGHRS and YFSETQ. V trimming: 0 bases; J trimming: 5 bases; junction bases outside the gene matches: 6. The CDR3 is 15 residues long. CDR3 protein: CASSLVVAGSETQYF. The DNA for the CDR3 is TGCGCCAGCAGCTTGGTGGTAGCGGGGTCGGAGACCCAGTACTTC.

This clone came up a few times. This chain joins TRBV7-2 and TRBJ1-5; 10 positions agree with TRBD1. Trimming removed 6 bases from V and 6 bases from J; junction bases left unmatched: 5. Germline V lookup: CDR1 SGHTA, CDR2 FQGNSA. CDR3 length: 14 amino acids. The CDR3 DNA reads as TGTGCCAGCAGTAGGGACAGGGGAGGTCAGCCCCAGCATTTT. This gives the protein CASSRDRGGQPQHF. Variable domain in full (rest from reference TRBV7-2 and TRBJ1-5): GAGVSQSPSNKVTEKGKDVELRCDPISGHTALYWYRQSLGQGLEFLIYFQGNSAPDKSGLPSDRFSAERTGGSVSTLTIQRTQQEDSAVYLCASSRDRGGQPQHFGDGTRLSIL.

The chain combines TRBV28 with TRBJ1-2; D may be TRBD1 (6 bases). The V and J ends lost 3 bases and 6 bases respectively, with 11 bases between them. CDR1 and CDR2 (germline): MDHEN, SYDVKM. This CDR3 has 13 residues. CDR3 in amino acids: CASSFGQGNGYTF. CDR3 DNA sequence: TGTGCCAGCAGTTTCGGGCAGGGGAATGGCTACACCTTC.

The J gene is TRBJ2-3, the V gene TRBV4-2; 13 bases agree with TRBD2. CDR1 is LGHNA and CDR2 is YNFKEQ in the germline V gene. The CDR3 has 17 residues. V was clipped by 0 bases and J by 4 bases; unmatched bases: 4. The chain's CDR3 is CASSQDGTSGGADTQYF. CDR3 nucleotides: TGTGCCAGCAGCCAAGATGGAACTAGCGGGGGGGCAGATACGCAGTATTTT.

The chain uses TRBV5-4 and TRBJ2-5, with D tentatively TRBD1 or TRBD2 (5 bases each). Trimming removed 2 bases from V and 1 base from J, with 9 bases in between. The germline gives CDR1 SGHNT, CDR2 YYREEE (reference sequence). The CDR3 extends over 14 amino acids. This CDR3 reads CASSFSGTQETQYF. The CDR3 coding sequence is TGTGCCAGCAGCTTTTCCGGGACCCAAGAGACCCAGTACTTC.

The rearrangement uses TRBV28 and TRBJ1-2, with D possibly matching TRBD1 (5 bases). Germline V gene lookup returns CDR1 MDHEN and CDR2 SYDVKM. The CDR3 consists of 16 residues. V was trimmed by 5 bases and J by 8 bases, leaving 24 bases between them. The CDR3 DNA follows: TGTGCCAGCAGTCTAATGACAGAACCAACCCCTGTAGGCTACACCTTC. It codes for CASSLMTEPTPVGYTF.

CDR3 in DNA: TGTGCCATCAGTAGCGGGAAGAGCACAGATACGCAGTATTTT. Translation gives CAISSGKSTDTQYF. This chain links TRBV10-3 with TRBJ2-3; 7 bases fit TRBD2. The CDR3 consists of 14 residues. J gave up 0 bases and V 5 bases, and 2 bases lay outside the gene matches. Germline values: CDR1 ENHRY, CDR2 SYGVKD.

This clone was counted only a few times. J is TRBJ1-2 and V is TRBV10-3; D possibly corresponds to TRBD1 (6 bases). The CDR3 extends over 12 amino acids. CDR1 and CDR2 (germline): ENHRY, SYGVKD. Trimming cost V 1 base and J 10 bases, with 10 bases left between them. The CDR3 DNA reads as TGTGCCATCAGTGAGTTGCAGGGGACCTACACCTTC. Amino acids: CAISELQGTYTF.

This clone occurred a few times. The CDR3 nucleotides read TGTGCCAGCAGCCAAGATACTAGCGGGGGCACAGATACGCAGTATTTT. As protein: CASSQDTSGGTDTQYF. This rearrangement joins TRBV4-2 to TRBJ2-3; 10 bases fit TRBD2. Per the germline V gene, CDR1 is LGHNA and CDR2 is YNFKEQ. V was clipped by 0 bases and J by 1 base; unmatched bases: 1. This CDR3 is built from 16 residues.

The rearrangement joins TRBV5-1 to TRBJ2-3; TRBD2 might be the D (5 bases). CDR1 and CDR2 (germline): SGHRS, YFSETQ. The CDR3 has 15 amino acids. The V gene lost 5 bases and the J gene lost 1 base, with 14 bases spanning the gap. The CDR3 reads CASRERTGGTDTQYF. CDR3 nucleotide sequence: TGCGCCAGCAGGGAGCGGACGGGTGGCACAGATACGCAGTATTTT.

This chain connects TRBV7-2 to TRBJ1-6, with D possibly TRBD1 on 5 matching bases. Trimming left V 3 bases short and J 8 bases short, with 14 bases between. This CDR3 contains 15 residues. Germline V gene sequence: CDR1 SGHTA, CDR2 FQGNSA. The CDR3 DNA reads as TGTGCCAGCAGCTTCAACAGGATAGCCTATTCACCCCTCCACTTT. Amino acid sequence: CASSFNRIAYSPLHF. The whole variable domain, filled in from reference TRBV7-2 and TRBJ1-6, reads GAGVSQSPSNKVTEKGKDVELRCDPISGHTALYWYRQSLGQGLEFLIYFQGNSAPDKSGLPSDRFSAERTGGSVSTLTIQRTQQEDSAVYLCASSFNRIAYSPLHFGNGTRLTVT.

The chain has TRBV6-5 and TRBJ2-7; D not resolved. The CDR3 runs 13 residues. Germline CDR1 reads MNHEY; CDR2 reads SVGAGI. V was shortened by 6 bases and J by 3 bases, with 12 bases between the two germline ends. Written as DNA, the CDR3 is TGTGCCAGCAGGGACCACAACAACTACGAGCAGTACGTC. As protein: CASRDHNNYEQYV.

The V call is TRBV27, the J call TRBJ2-3; D is possibly TRBD2 (6 bases). The CDR3 sequence is 13 residues long. Germline values: CDR1 MNHEY, CDR2 SMNVEV (reference sequence). Trimming took off 6 bases at V and 1 base at J, with 8 bases between the two ends. The CDR3 DNA reads TGTGCCAGCAGGTTAGCGGGCACAGATACGCAGTATTTT. Its translation: CASRLAGTDTQYF.

V is TRBV5-6 and J is TRBJ1-1; weak D call: TRBD1 (6 bases). The V gene lost 2 bases and the J gene lost 5 bases, with 10 bases spanning the gap. The CDR3 is 13 amino acids. CDR1 SGHDT and CDR2 YYEEEE come from the germline V gene. The CDR3 nucleotides are TGTGCCAGCAGCTTTCGGACAGTAACTGAAGCTTTCTTT. This codes for CASSFRTVTEAFF.

The chain combines TRBV27 with TRBJ1-1; tentative D call: TRBD1 (5 bases). The CDR3 has 16 amino acids. V was clipped by 2 bases and J by 4 bases, with 17 bases between them. Germline V gene data show CDR1 as MNHEY and CDR2 as SMNVEV (reference sequence). Here the CDR3 reads CASSLAGGGGRTEAFF. CDR3 DNA: TGTGCCAGCAGTTTAGCCGGAGGCGGGGGTCGCACTGAAGCTTTCTTT.

V usage is TRBV19 and J usage is TRBJ2-1; D gene ambiguous. Germline V gives CDR1 LNHDA, CDR2 SQIVND (reference sequence). The CDR3 runs 14 residues. V was shortened by 5 bases and J by 3 bases, with 11 bases between the two germline ends. As DNA, the CDR3 is TGTGCCAGTAGTCAACGGACGGTCTACAATGAGCAGTTCTTC. Translated, it gives CASSQRTVYNEQFF.

The chain joins TRBV10-3 to TRBJ1-1; 8 bases align to TRBD1. The CDR3 contains 13 residues. In germline, CDR1 is ENHRY, CDR2 SYGVKD. Germline trimming cut 3 bases from V and 8 bases from J; bases unmatched to any gene: 5. CDR3: CAISDRTGREAFF. The CDR3 DNA follows: TGTGCCATCAGTGATCGGACAGGGAGGGAAGCTTTCTTT.

The V gene is TRBV5-1, the J gene TRBJ1-3; no clear D gene. Germline lookup yields CDR1 SGHRS and CDR2 YFSETQ. The ends were cut back, 5 bases at V and 4 bases at J, with 16 bases in the middle. The CDR3 is 15 residues long. The CDR3 coding sequence is TGCGCCAGCAGATTAGAGGAGTCGGTAGGAAACACCATATATTTT. Translation: CASRLEESVGNTIYF.

The chain combines TRBV7-9 with TRBJ2-5, with D possibly matching TRBD2 (5 bases). In germline, CDR1 is SEHNR, CDR2 FQNEAQ (reference sequence). V lost 4 bases to trimming and J lost 1 base, with 10 bases between them. The CDR3 has 14 amino acids. The CDR3 spells CASSYGVSQETQYF. CDR3 sequence (DNA): TGTGCCAGCAGCTACGGGGTCTCCCAAGAGACCCAGTACTTC.

The chain uses TRBV5-1 and TRBJ2-5, with D possibly being TRBD1 (6 bases). Germline V lookup: CDR1 SGHRS, CDR2 YFSETQ. This CDR3 region has 17 residues. Trimming stripped 3 bases from V and 5 bases from J, with 23 bases between. DNA for the CDR3: TGCGCCAGCAGCTACGCTGTGGGCTTTGGGGGCGACGAGACCCAGTACTTC. It codes for CASSYAVGFGGDETQYF. The whole variable domain, remainder taken from reference TRBV5-1 and TRBJ2-5, is KAGVTQTPRYLIKTRGQQVTLSCSPISGHRSVSWYQQTPGQGLQFLFEYFSETQRNKGNFPGRFSGRQFSNSRSEMNVSTLELGDSALYLCASSYAVGFGGDETQYFGPGTRLLVL.

The rearrangement joins TRBV6-6 to TRBJ2-1, with D maybe TRBD1 (6 bases). V was cut by 7 bases and J by 5 bases, with 18 bases left in between. The V gene's germline CDR1 is MNHNY and CDR2 SVGAGI (reference sequence). The CDR3 runs 15 residues. As DNA, the CDR3 is TGTGCCAGCACCCATTACTGGGGACAAGACAATGAGCAGTTCTTC. Amino acid sequence: CASTHYWGQDNEQFF.

To note about this clone: Its ends do not fully match the called genes, so a read error is possible. The chain has TRBV7-6 and TRBJ2-7; no definite D call. The CDR3 runs 13 residues. CDR1 and CDR2 from the germline V gene are SGHVS and FNYEAQ. The CDR3 nucleotides read TGTGCCAGCAGCCCCGAGGTAGGGATCTTTCAGGACTTC. Amino acid sequence: CASSPEVGIFQDF.